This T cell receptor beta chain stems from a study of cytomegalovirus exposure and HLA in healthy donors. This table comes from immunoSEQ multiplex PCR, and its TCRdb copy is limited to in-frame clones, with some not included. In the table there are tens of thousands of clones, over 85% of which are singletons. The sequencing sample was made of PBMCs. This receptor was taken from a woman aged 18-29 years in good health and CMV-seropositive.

The CDR3: CASGGTGGIGELFF. Written as DNA, the CDR3 is TGTGCCAGCGGGGGGACAGGGGGCATCGGGGAGCTGTTTTTT. The chain carries TRBV6-1 and TRBJ2-2, with 12 bases that match TRBD1. Germline-derived CDR1 and CDR2 are MNHNS and SASEGT. V dropped 8 bases and J dropped 7; count of bases not matched to a gene: 5. The CDR3 sequence is 14 residues long.